Listed here are 32 T cell receptor beta chains from one sample, sequenced in a study of naive CD8 T cells in extremely preterm neonates. Without labor or membrane rupture, elective cesareans at roughly 37-41 weeks supplied term cord blood. Measured with immunoSEQ multiplex PCR; TCRdb has only the in-frame clones, and not every one. The sample records about 7,500 clones, about 98% being singletons. Specimen: naive CD8+ T cells from cord blood. The receptors were gathered from a newborn in good health.

J is TRBJ2-3 and V is TRBV7-9; D perhaps matches TRBD2 (6 bases). This CDR3 region has 14 residues. Germline V gene data show CDR1 as SEHNR and CDR2 as FQNEAQ (reference sequence). Trimming removed 0 bases at V and 4 bases at J, with 8 bases between. The DNA for the CDR3 is TGTGCCAGCAGCTTAGCGGGGGGTTCAGATACGCAGTATTTT. Its translation: CASSLAGGSDTQYF.

The rearrangement uses TRBV6-4 and TRBJ2-1; 7 bases are a match to TRBD2. The CDR3 covers 14 residues. Unmatched junction bases numbered 3, after V lost 4 bases and J lost 3 bases. The germline V gene encodes CDR1 MRHNA and CDR2 SNTAGT. CDR3 region: CASSGRGDYNEQFF. In DNA form, the CDR3 reads TGTGCCAGCAGTGGCCGGGGGGACTACAATGAGCAGTTCTTC.

This rearrangement joins TRBV15 to TRBJ1-6; a weak D match, TRBD1 (6 bases). The CDR3 consists of 15 residues. CDR1 is LNHNV and CDR2 is YYDKDF in the germline V gene (reference sequence). Trimming removed 3 bases at V and 5 bases at J, with 11 bases between. CDR3 in amino acids: CATSRGTPDNSPLHF. The CDR3 DNA reads as TGTGCCACCAGCAGGGGGACACCCGATAATTCACCCCTCCACTTT.

This sequence joins TRBV15 and TRBJ2-1; D not resolved. Trimming left V 1 base short and J 8 bases short, with 3 bases between. The length of the CDR3 is 11 residues. In germline, CDR1 is LNHNV, CDR2 YYDKDF (reference sequence). The chain's CDR3 is CATSRAYEQFF. The CDR3 DNA follows: TGTGCCACCAGCAGAGCTTATGAGCAGTTCTTC.

The V call is TRBV30, the J call TRBJ2-3; 9 bases line up with TRBD2. Germline lookup yields CDR1 GTSNPN and CDR2 SVGIG (reference sequence). Germline trimming cut 2 bases from V and 1 base from J; bases unmatched to any gene: 4. This CDR3 spans 15 amino acids. DNA of the CDR3: TGTGCCTGGAGTCTGGTAGCGGGGGGCACAGATACGCAGTATTTT. Translating it yields CAWSLVAGGTDTQYF.

V is TRBV7-9 and J is TRBJ1-2; 8 bases are a match to TRBD1. After removal of 6 bases from V and 4 bases from J, the junction contained 4 bases not matched to a gene. Per germline, CDR1 SEHNR and CDR2 FQNEAQ (reference sequence). The CDR3 is 13 amino acids. In DNA, the CDR3 is TGTGCCAGCAGTCCAGGGGGCAGCTATGGCTACACCTTC. Its translation: CASSPGGSYGYTF.

The chain has TRBV4-1 and TRBJ2-5; TRBD2 matches 9 bases. Near its end, the DNA agrees better with TRBJ2-7, so the J call may be wrong. Germline-derived CDR1 and CDR2 are MGHRA and YSYEKL. The CDR3 runs 14 residues. The CDR3 DNA reads TGCGCCAGCAGCCAGCTAGCGGGGTCCTACGAGCAGTACTTC. It specifies CASSQLAGSYEQYF.

The rearrangement links TRBV7-6 to TRBJ1-2; no firm D call. Per the germline V gene, CDR1 is SGHVS and CDR2 is FNYEAQ. The CDR3 is 13 residues long. The V end was cut by 3 bases, the J end by 2 bases, with 7 bases between. The CDR3 region is CASSFTGNYGYTF. Written as DNA, the CDR3 is TGTGCCAGCAGCTTCACCGGGAACTATGGCTACACCTTC. The entire variable domain, with the rest obtained from reference TRBV7-6 and TRBJ1-2, is as follows: GAGVSQSPRYKVTKRGQDVALRCDPISGHVSLYWYRQALGQGPEFLTYFNYEAQQDKSGLPNDRFSAERPEGSISTLTIQRTEQRDSAMYRCASSFTGNYGYTFGSGTRLTVV.

The chain has TRBV6-1 and TRBJ1-5; 9 nucleotides align to TRBD1. Germline V CDR1 and CDR2: MNHNS, SASEGT. The trim removed 2 bases at V and 7 bases at J, leaving 3 bases unmatched. The length of the CDR3 is 14 residues. The CDR3 spells CASSERTGVQPQHF. The CDR3 nucleotides are TGTGCCAGCAGTGAACGGACAGGGGTACAGCCCCAGCATTTT.

This chain connects TRBV11-2 to TRBJ1-1, with TRBD1 identical over 10 bases. V was clipped by 4 bases and J by 6 bases; unmatched bases: 11. Looked up from germline, CDR1 is SGHAT and CDR2 is FQNNGV. CDR3 length: 16 residues. This CDR3 is CASSSLRDRGSPEAFF. The DNA of the CDR3 is TGTGCCAGCAGCTCGCTCCGGGACAGGGGATCCCCTGAAGCTTTCTTT. The complete variable domain, with remaining parts taken from reference TRBV11-2 and TRBJ1-1, reads EAGVAQSPRYKIIEKRQSVAFWCNPISGHATLYWYQQILGQGPKLLIQFQNNGVVDDSQLPKDRFSAERLKGVDSTLKIQPAKLEDSAVYLCASSSLRDRGSPEAFFGQGTRLTVV.

This clone was recorded a few times. The V call is TRBV25-1, the J call TRBJ1-4; D is undetermined. Per germline, CDR1 MGHDK and CDR2 SYGVNS. V was shortened by 5 bases and J by 7 bases, with 17 bases between the two germline ends. The CDR3 extends over 15 amino acids. The CDR3 nucleotides read TGTGCCAGCAGTTTAATTGAGGGCGCAGGTGAAAAACTGTTTTTT. This translates into CASSLIEGAGEKLFF.

V is TRBV13 and J is TRBJ1-1; 10 nucleotides agree with TRBD1. Germline-derived CDR1 and CDR2 are PRHDT and FYEKMQ (reference sequence). V shed 4 bases, J shed 7 bases, and the junction held 3 bases outside the gene matches. The CDR3 length is 13 residues. CDR3 sequence (DNA): TGTGCCAGCAGCTCCGGGGACAGGGGTGAAGCTTTCTTT. Translating gives CASSSGDRGEAFF.

The chain links TRBV7-3 to TRBJ2-3, with TRBD2 identical over 7 bases. Losses at the gene ends were 1 base for V and 0 bases for J; bases not matched to a gene: 4. Germline CDR1 SGHTA, CDR2 FQGTGA. The CDR3 length is 16 residues. CDR3 loop: CASSLRRGDSTDTQYF. The CDR3 nucleotides are TGTGCCAGCAGCTTAAGACGGGGGGACAGCACAGATACGCAGTATTTT.

In nucleotides, the CDR3 is TGTGCCAGCAGCGCCGCCTACGAGCAGTACTTC. It specifies CASSAAYEQYF. The V gene is TRBV9, the J gene TRBJ2-7; no clear D gene. The CDR3 consists of 11 residues. V lost 3 bases to trimming and J lost 2 bases, with 3 bases between them. Germline CDR1 SGDLS, CDR2 YYNGEE.

The chain links TRBV7-9 to TRBJ2-1, with TRBD2 matching over 15 bases. The trim removed 3 bases at V and 5 bases at J, leaving 8 bases unmatched. The CDR3 is made up of 18 amino acids. The germline gives CDR1 SEHNR, CDR2 FQNEAQ (reference sequence). The CDR3 bases are TGTGCCAGCAGCTTTCGGACTAGCGGGGGGGCCCTTCACAATGAGCAGTTCTTC. It is translated as CASSFRTSGGALHNEQFF.

The genes are TRBV11-2 and TRBJ2-5, with D possibly matching TRBD2 (7 bases). Germline lookup yields CDR1 SGHAT and CDR2 FQNNGV. The CDR3 sequence is 14 residues long. With 5 bases removed from V and 6 bases from J, the gap between germline ends came to 16 bases. In DNA, the CDR3 is TGTGCCAGCAGCCCAGGAGGGGGGGGAAAGACCCAGTACTTC. This sequence encodes CASSPGGGGKTQYF. Variable domain in full (rest from reference TRBV11-2 and TRBJ2-5): EAGVAQSPRYKIIEKRQSVAFWCNPISGHATLYWYQQILGQGPKLLIQFQNNGVVDDSQLPKDRFSAERLKGVDSTLKIQPAKLEDSAVYLCASSPGGGGKTQYFGPGTRLLVL.

This clone appeared a single time. The J gene is TRBJ2-4, the V gene TRBV10-1; D is perhaps TRBD1 (5 bases). The CDR3 is 16 residues long. Deletions cut 0 bases from V and 2 bases from J, with 11 bases between. CDR1 and CDR2 from the germline V gene are WNHNN and SYGVQD (reference sequence). CDR3 sequence reads: CASSESTLGPKNIQYF. DNA of the CDR3: TGCGCCAGCAGTGAGTCGACGTTGGGGCCCAAAAACATTCAGTACTTC.

The V and J genes are TRBV7-2 and TRBJ2-7, with 10 bases aligning to TRBD2. The length of the CDR3 is 14 residues. In germline, CDR1 is SGHTA, CDR2 FQGNSA. V lost 4 bases and J lost 2; bases outside the gene matches: 2. The CDR3 region has the DNA TGTGCCAGCAGCTCGGGACTAGCGACCTACGAGCAGTACTTC. This translates into CASSSGLATYEQYF.

The chain links TRBV4-1 to TRBJ2-5, with 8 bases matching TRBD1. V was clipped by 6 bases and J by 1 base; unmatched bases: 4. CDR1 MGHRA and CDR2 YSYEKL come from the germline V gene. The CDR3 has 14 residues. Written as DNA, the CDR3 is TGCGCCAGCAGAGCAACAGGGGGCCAAGAGACCCAGTACTTC. Translating it yields CASRATGGQETQYF.

The chain carries TRBV6-6 and TRBJ2-5; 7 nucleotides match TRBD1. In germline, CDR1 is MNHNY, CDR2 SVGAGI (reference sequence). Unmatched junction bases numbered 4, after V lost 11 bases and J lost 4 bases. The CDR3 totals 11 residues. Written as DNA, the CDR3 is TGTGCCGCCAACAGGGGAGAGACCCAGTACTTC. Its protein product is CAANRGETQYF.

The chain links TRBV7-8 to TRBJ2-1, with 14 bases aligning to TRBD2. Trimming at V came to 3 bases and at J to 6 bases, leaving 1 base not matched to a gene. Germline loops: CDR1 SGHVS, CDR2 FQNEAQ. This CDR3 is built from 15 residues. The CDR3 DNA follows: TGTGCCAGCAGCTTGACTAGCGGGGGGGCCAATGAGCAGTTCTTC. This translates into CASSLTSGGANEQFF.

The CDR3 sequence is CATSRELTTNEKLFF. The CDR3 DNA reads TGTGCCACCAGCAGAGAACTGACAACTAATGAAAAACTGTTTTTT. The rearrangement joins TRBV15 to TRBJ1-4; D unclear. Germline CDR1 LNHNV, CDR2 YYDKDF (reference sequence). Trimming removed 0 bases from V and 0 bases from J, with 5 bases in between. The CDR3 is made up of 15 amino acids. Complete variable domain (other parts from reference TRBV15 and TRBJ1-4): DAMVIQNPRYQVTQFGKPVTLSCSQTLNHNVMYWYQQKSSQAPKLLFHYYDKDFNNEADTPDNFQSRRPNTSFCFLDIRSPGLGDTAMYLCATSRELTTNEKLFFGSGTQLSVL.

The gene calls are TRBV7-8 and TRBJ1-1, with D possibly matching TRBD1 (5 bases). Germline V gene data show CDR1 as SGHVS and CDR2 as FQNEAQ. The CDR3 is 14 residues long. Trimming pared 1 base from V and 4 bases from J, leaving 10 bases between. The CDR3 loop is CASSLGGGTTEAFF. The CDR3 bases are TGTGCCAGCAGCTTAGGGGGAGGGACCACTGAAGCTTTCTTT.

The chain uses TRBV5-4 and TRBJ2-5, with 9 bases that match TRBD2. CDR3 size: 15 residues. After removal of 3 bases from V and 3 bases from J, the junction contained 6 bases not matched to a gene. Looked up from germline, CDR1 is SGHNT and CDR2 is YYREEE (reference sequence). This CDR3 reads CASSSASSGEETQYF. CDR3 sequence (DNA): TGTGCCAGCAGCTCGGCGTCTAGCGGGGAAGAGACCCAGTACTTC.

The chain employs TRBV13 and TRBJ1-2; D is ambiguous. Trimming took off 5 bases at V and 0 bases at J, with 7 bases between the two ends. In germline, CDR1 is PRHDT, CDR2 FYEKMQ (reference sequence). This CDR3 has 13 amino acids. The CDR3 region has the DNA TGTGCCAGCAGCCCTTTTGCTAACTATGGCTACACCTTC. Translating gives CASSPFANYGYTF. The whole variable domain, remainder taken from reference TRBV13 and TRBJ1-2, is AAGVIQSPRHLIKEKRETATLKCYPIPRHDTVYWYQQGPGQDPQFLISFYEKMQSDKGSIPDRFSAQQFSDYHSELNMSSLELGDSALYFCASSPFANYGYTFGSGTRLTVV.

V is TRBV9 and J is TRBJ1-3; TRBD1 agrees at 8 bases. The V gene's germline CDR1 is SGDLS and CDR2 YYNGEE. Germline trimming cut 3 bases from V and 0 bases from J; bases unmatched to any gene: 5. The CDR3 spans 16 residues. Here the CDR3 reads CASSGGQGPSGNTIYF. The CDR3 DNA sequence: TGTGCCAGCAGCGGCGGACAGGGCCCCTCTGGAAACACCATATATTTT.

CDR3 protein: CASSLLTGAYGYTF. CDR3 nucleotide sequence: TGTGCCAGCAGCTTACTGACAGGAGCCTATGGCTACACCTTC. V usage is TRBV5-6 and J usage is TRBJ1-2; TRBD1 might be the D (6 bases). There are 14 residues in the CDR3. Trimming pared 2 bases from V and 4 bases from J, leaving 12 bases between. The germline gives CDR1 SGHDT, CDR2 YYEEEE.

The chain couples TRBV6-1 to TRBJ2-7; 8 bases align to TRBD2. Germline CDR1 MNHNS, CDR2 SASEGT. With V trimmed by 2 bases and J by 4 bases, 13 bases remained unmatched. The CDR3 is made up of 17 amino acids. The CDR3 coding sequence is TGTGCCAGCAGTGAAAGCCGATCGGGACTAGTATTATACGAGCAGTACTTC. Translated: CASSESRSGLVLYEQYF.

The chain couples TRBV5-6 to TRBJ2-1, with 8 bases that match TRBD2. Germline V gene lookup returns CDR1 SGHDT and CDR2 YYEEEE. The length of the CDR3 is 14 residues. After removal of 1 base from V and 4 bases from J, the junction contained 1 base not matched to a gene. CDR3 bases: TGTGCCAGCAGCTTGCCTAGCGGGTACAATGAGCAGTTCTTC. Its translation: CASSLPSGYNEQFF.

The chain couples TRBV7-2 to TRBJ2-7, with 12 bases fitting TRBD2. CDR1 and CDR2 (germline): SGHTA, FQGNSA. The V and J ends lost 1 base and 1 base, in that order; junction bases with no gene match: 5. The CDR3 is 17 amino acids. CDR3 DNA sequence: TGTGCCAGCAGCTTAGGCCCTAGCGGGGGGGGGTCCTACGAGCAGTACTTC. Amino acid sequence: CASSLGPSGGGSYEQYF.

V usage is TRBV25-1 and J usage is TRBJ1-1, with D tentatively TRBD1 (5 bases). The V gene's germline CDR1 is MGHDK and CDR2 SYGVNS. The CDR3 is made up of 12 amino acids. The ends were cut back, 6 bases at V and 1 base at J, with 6 bases in the middle. CDR3 nucleotides: TGTGCCAGCAGGCAGGGGAACACTGAAGCTTTCTTT. Its protein product is CASRQGNTEAFF.

V gene TRBV7-9 combines with J gene TRBJ2-7; D call uncertain. The V end was cut by 5 bases, the J end by 3 bases, with 8 bases between. Germline V CDR1 and CDR2: SEHNR, FQNEAQ (reference sequence). The CDR3 extends over 12 amino acids. CDR3 DNA sequence: TGTGCCAGCAGCCCGAGCATCTACGAGCAGTACTTC. It translates to CASSPSIYEQYF.